The 18 T cell receptor beta chains below were found in one sample sequenced in a study of tumor-infiltrating lymphocytes in primary liver carcinoma. With a constant-region primer, TCR beta cDNA was made from 450 to 650 ng of total RNA. A slightly modified ARM-PCR protocol with three nested multiplex PCR rounds produced these TCR beta libraries. Rounds one and two of PCR, each of 10 cycles, were primed with TRBV1-TRBV30 forward primers and a C-beta reverse primer. TCRdb analysed the multiplex PCR reads with MiXCR anew, one entry per CDR3 protein. Of some 180,000 distinct CDR3 sequences listed, roughly 80% are singletons. Taking about 17-33 mg of unsorted bulk tissue, the authors co-extracted RNA and DNA. Sequenced: tumor tissue from primary liver carcinoma. All receptors derive from a man in his forties or fifties with primary liver carcinoma and hepatitis B virus infection.

Remarks on this clonotype: At one end, the junction sequence differs from germline, possibly due to a read error. The J gene is TRBJ2-1, the V gene TRBV29-1; D gene unclear. This CDR3 contains 13 residues. The germline gives CDR1 SQVTM, CDR2 ANQGSEA. The CDR3 sequence is CNVLISSGHEQFF. CDR3 sequence (DNA): TGCAACGTTCTGATATCGTCCGGGCATGAGCAGTTCTTC.

As to this clonotype: One junction end disagrees with the germline gene, perhaps due to a read error. The chain recombines TRBV4-3 with TRBJ2-7, with D unresolved. Germline CDR1 LGHNA, CDR2 YSLEER. The CDR3 length is 16 residues. The CDR3 region is CASSQEIRNRFDEQYF. DNA of the CDR3: TGCGCTAGCAGCCAAGAGATACGGAATCGGTTCGACGAGCAGTACTTC.

Concerning this clonotype: One junction end does not reproduce the germline sequence, and a read error may be involved. The rearrangement joins TRBV6-5 to TRBJ2-1; maybe TRBD2 (6 bases). Germline V CDR1 and CDR2: MNHEY, SVGAGI. The CDR3 totals 18 residues. For the CDR3, the DNA is TGTACCAGCAGATACTCCAAGGCGGCGGGACCCTCCTGCAATGAGCAGTTCTTC. Amino acids: CTSRYSKAAGPSCNEQFF.

The table lists this clonotype with a few counts. The chain combines TRBV2 with TRBJ1-6; 10 positions agree with TRBD1. Germline loops: CDR1 SNHLY, CDR2 FYNNEI. V shed 4 bases and J 11 bases; nucleotides not matched to a gene: 2. The CDR3 covers 13 residues. The CDR3 DNA reads TGTGCCAGCAGTGGGACAGGGGGAACACCCCTCCACTTT. Translating gives CASSGTGGTPLHF.

The chain combines TRBV11-1 with TRBJ2-7, with D possibly being TRBD2 (5 bases). Trimming removed 2 bases at V and 0 bases at J, with 11 bases between. Per germline, CDR1 SGHAT and CDR2 FQDESV (reference sequence). The CDR3 consists of 15 residues. CDR3 DNA: TGTGCCAGCAGCTTATCCCAGGACTCCTCCTACGAGCAGTACGTC. As protein: CASSLSQDSSYEQYV.

The chain couples TRBV6-6 to TRBJ2-7; D is perhaps TRBD1 (6 bases). The V and J ends lost 4 bases and 5 bases respectively, with 24 bases between them. Germline V gene data show CDR1 as MNHNY and CDR2 as SVGAGI (reference sequence). CDR3 length: 17 amino acids. Here the CDR3 DNA reads TGTGCCAGCAGTTCCCCGTCGAAGCAGGGGCCTAGGGACGAGCAGTACTTC. This encodes CASSSPSKQGPRDEQYF.

In regard to this clonotype: Sequence at one end of the junction differs from germline and may be a read error. This chain links TRBV29-1 with TRBJ2-3; D perhaps matches TRBD2 (5 bases). From germline, CDR1 is SQVTM and CDR2 ANQGSEA. CDR3 size: 15 residues. DNA for the CDR3: TGCAGCATTGAGGACGGGGTCGACATCACAGATACGCAGTATTTT. This gives the protein CSIEDGVDITDTQYF.

This clonotype was counted once. V usage is TRBV29-1 and J usage is TRBJ2-1; 7 bases are a match to TRBD1. Per the germline V gene, CDR1 is SQVTM and CDR2 is ANQGSEA. The CDR3 length is 15 residues. The trim removed 3 bases at V and 8 bases at J, leaving 13 bases unmatched. The chain's CDR3 is CSVEFGTEGFYEQFF. In nucleotides, the CDR3 is TGCAGCGTTGAGTTCGGGACAGAGGGTTTTTATGAGCAGTTCTTC.

V is TRBV15 and J is TRBJ2-6; 7 bases agree with TRBD1. The CDR3 runs to 15 residues. Per germline, CDR1 LNHNV and CDR2 YYDKDF (reference sequence). Trimming removed 3 bases from V and 3 bases from J; junction bases left unmatched: 2. CDR3 in amino acids: CATSRDRYGANVLTF. CDR3 coding DNA: TGTGCCACCAGCAGGGACAGGTATGGGGCCAACGTCCTGACTTTC.

The sample holds one count of this clonotype. One end of the junction is discordant with germline, which a read error may explain. The V call is TRBV5-1, the J call TRBJ2-7, with D unresolved. In germline, CDR1 is SGHRS, CDR2 YFSETQ. This CDR3 is built from 13 residues. CDR3: CASSLASSYEQYF. CDR3 in DNA: TGCGCCAGCAGCCTGGCCAGTTCCTACGAACAGTACTTC.

Worth noting for this clonotype: Since the CDR3 does not end with the conserved phenylalanine or tryptophan, this likely comes from a read error. The chain has TRBV6-1 and TRBJ2-1; TRBD2 agrees at 9 bases. The germline gives CDR1 MNHNS, CDR2 SASEGT. The CDR3 loop spans 15 amino acids. CDR3 protein: CVSSEEAGGYNEQFH. Written as DNA, the CDR3 is TGTGTCAGCAGTGAAGAAGCGGGAGGTTATAATGAGCAGTTCCAC.

Of note for this clonotype: At one of its ends the junction is not consistent with the germline gene, which may arise from a read error. The chain has TRBV29-1 and TRBJ2-3; D is possibly TRBD1 (6 bases). Germline CDR1 SQVTM, CDR2 ANQGSEA. This CDR3 is built from 16 residues. This CDR3 is CSVGGTGQSNTDAQYF. CDR3 nucleotides: TGCAGCGTTGGGGGGACCGGACAGAGTAATACAGATGCGCAGTATTTT.

Turning to this clonotype: At one of its ends the junction is not consistent with the germline gene, which may arise from a read error. The chain has TRBV4-1 and TRBJ1-6, with D uncertain. The CDR3 totals 12 residues. The V gene's germline CDR1 is MGHRA and CDR2 YSYEKL. CDR3 coding DNA: TGCGCCAACAGCCAGTCGGATTCACCCCTACACTTT. Amino acid sequence: CANSQSDSPLHF.

On this clonotype: This could be a read error, since a much larger clone is one nucleotide away. The chain recombines TRBV24-1 with TRBJ2-3, with D uncertain. CDR3 length equals 14 residues. Per the germline V gene, CDR1 is KGHDR and CDR2 is SFDVKD. The CDR3 region is CATSDLGPVDMQYF. Here the CDR3 DNA reads TGTGCCACCAGTGATCTTGGCCCCGTGGATATGCAGTATTTT.

The gene calls are TRBV6-1 and TRBJ1-5, with D unresolved. The germline gives CDR1 MNHNS, CDR2 SASEGT. Between the trimmed V and J ends, which lost 6 bases and 4 bases, there was a span of 10 bases. The CDR3 is made up of 13 amino acids. The CDR3 bases are TGTGCCAGCAGCGCTTGGGGTAATCAGCCCCAGCATTTT. It is translated as CASSAWGNQPQHF.

Remarks on this clonotype: A read error is likely, as this CDR3 ends without the conserved phenylalanine or tryptophan. Because the CDR3's place on the DNA is in doubt, the DNA is left out and the CDR3 is given as listed by TCRdb. The rearrangement links TRBV29-1 to TRBJ2-5; the D call of TRBD1 is as the table states it, not checked on the DNA. A total of 12 residues make up the CDR3, ends included. Per the germline V gene, CDR1 is SQVTM and CDR2 is ANQGSEA. CDR3 in amino acids: CSGMDRGETQYL.

A single count supports this clonotype. A read error may account for a junction end that differs from germline. V gene TRBV6-1 combines with J gene TRBJ2-1, with TRBD2 as a possible D gene (6 bases). Germline CDR1 and CDR2: MNHNS and SASEGT. CDR3 length: 14 amino acids. CDR3 in DNA: TGTGCCAGCAACTTGGAGGGCTCCCACAATGAGCAGTTCTTC. Its protein is CASNLEGSHNEQFF.

About this clonotype itself: At one end, the junction sequence differs from germline, possibly due to a read error. The J gene is TRBJ1-4, the V gene TRBV6-5; the D gene is possibly TRBD1 (6 bases). The CDR3 is made up of 15 amino acids. The germline V gene has CDR1 MNHEY and CDR2 SVGAGI. CDR3 bases: TGTGTCAGCAGAAACGGTGGGACAACTAATGAAAATCTGTTTTTT. This sequence encodes CVSRNGGTTNENLFF.